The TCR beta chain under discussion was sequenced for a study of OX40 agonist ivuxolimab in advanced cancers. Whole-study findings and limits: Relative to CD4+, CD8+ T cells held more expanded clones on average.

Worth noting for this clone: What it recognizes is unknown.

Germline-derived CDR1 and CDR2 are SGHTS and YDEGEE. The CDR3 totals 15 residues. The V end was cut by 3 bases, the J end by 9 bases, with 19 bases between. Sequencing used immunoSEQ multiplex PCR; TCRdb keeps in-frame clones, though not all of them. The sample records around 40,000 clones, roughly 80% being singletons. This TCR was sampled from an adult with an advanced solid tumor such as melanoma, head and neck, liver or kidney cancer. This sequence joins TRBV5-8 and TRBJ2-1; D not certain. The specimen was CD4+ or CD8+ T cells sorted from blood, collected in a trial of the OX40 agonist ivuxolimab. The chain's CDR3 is CASSSGSPDTIEQFF. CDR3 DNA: TGTGCCAGCAGCTCCGGATCCCCTGACACAATTGAGCAGTTCTTC.